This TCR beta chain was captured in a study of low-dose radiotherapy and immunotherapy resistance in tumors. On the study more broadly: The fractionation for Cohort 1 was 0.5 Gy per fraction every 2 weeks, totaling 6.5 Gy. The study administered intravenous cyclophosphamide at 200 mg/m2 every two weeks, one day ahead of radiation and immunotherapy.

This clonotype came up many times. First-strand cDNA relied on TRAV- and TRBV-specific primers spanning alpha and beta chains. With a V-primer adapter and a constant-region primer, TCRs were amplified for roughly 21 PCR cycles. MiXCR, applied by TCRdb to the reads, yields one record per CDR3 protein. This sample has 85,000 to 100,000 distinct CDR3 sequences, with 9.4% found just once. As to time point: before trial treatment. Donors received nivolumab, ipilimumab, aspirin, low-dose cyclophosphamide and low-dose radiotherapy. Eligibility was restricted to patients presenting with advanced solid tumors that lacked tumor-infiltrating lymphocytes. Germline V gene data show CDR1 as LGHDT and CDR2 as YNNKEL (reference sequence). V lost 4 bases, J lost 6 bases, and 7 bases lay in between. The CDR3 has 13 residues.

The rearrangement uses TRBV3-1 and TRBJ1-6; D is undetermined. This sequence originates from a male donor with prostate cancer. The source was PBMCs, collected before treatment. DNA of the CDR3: TGTGCCAGCAGCCCGGCAGCTAATTCACCCCTCCACTTT. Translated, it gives CASSPAANSPLHF. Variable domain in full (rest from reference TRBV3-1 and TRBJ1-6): DTAVSQTPKYLVTQMGNDKSIKCEQNLGHDTMYWYKQDSKKFLKIMFSYNNKELIINETVPNRFSPKSPDKAHLNLHINSLELGDSAVYFCASSPAANSPLHFGNGTRLTVT.